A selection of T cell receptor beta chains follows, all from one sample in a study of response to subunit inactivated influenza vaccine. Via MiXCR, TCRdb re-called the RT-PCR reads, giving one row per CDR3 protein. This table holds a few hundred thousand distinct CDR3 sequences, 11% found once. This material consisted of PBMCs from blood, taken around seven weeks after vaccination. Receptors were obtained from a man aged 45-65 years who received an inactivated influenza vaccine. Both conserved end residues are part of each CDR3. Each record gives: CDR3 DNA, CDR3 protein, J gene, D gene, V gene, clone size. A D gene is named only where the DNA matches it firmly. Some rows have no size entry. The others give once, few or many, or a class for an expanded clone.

TGTGCCAGCAGCCCCCGAGGGGGAGCTAGCACAGATACGCAGTATTTT CASSPRGGASTDTQYF TRBJ2-3 NA TRBV9 once
TGTGCCAGCAGCCCAGGGGGGCCGGTCGGAAACACCGGGGAGCTGTTTTTT CASSPGGPVGNTGELFF TRBJ2-2 NA TRBV7-9 few
TGCAGTGCTAGATTCCCCGGGGCCGGGGGAAAAGAGACCCAGTACTTC CSARFPGAGGKETQYF TRBJ2-5 NA TRBV20-1 few
TGCAGTGCTAGCGTGCAGAACAATCAGCCCCAGCATTTT CSASVQNNQPQHF TRBJ1-5 NA TRBV20-1 many
TGTGCCAGCAGCCAAGAGGCCCCGGGGGGTTACGAGCAGTACTTC CASSQEAPGGYEQYF TRBJ2-7 TRBD2 TRBV4-2 NA
TGTGCCAGCAGCTCCGGGACCGAATACGAGCAGTACTTC CASSSGTEYEQYF TRBJ2-7 NA TRBV7-2 few
TGCGCCAGCAGGAATTGGGGGGGCCCAGATACGCAGTATTTT CASRNWGGPDTQYF TRBJ2-3 NA TRBV5-1 NA
TGTGCCAGCAGTACTAGCGGGGGGGCGGCAGATACGCAGTATTTT CASSTSGGAADTQYF TRBJ2-3 TRBD2 TRBV12-3/TRBV12-4 few
TGCGCCAGCAGCTTGGTTAGGACATCAGATGCTTTCTTT CASSLVRTSDAFF TRBJ1-1 NA TRBV5-1 NA
TGCATCGGACAGGGGAGCTCCTATAATTCACCCCTCCACTTT CIGQGSSYNSPLHF TRBJ1-6 TRBD1 TRBV20-1 NA
TGCAGTGCTAGAGGGGGGAGGTGGGATTCACCCCTCCACTTT CSARGGRWDSPLHF TRBJ1-6 NA TRBV20-1 few
TGTGCCAGCAGCCGACGAGGGGACGAGACCCAGTACTTC CASSRRGDETQYF TRBJ2-5 NA TRBV12-3/TRBV12-4 NA
TGTGCCAGCAGCCGGACAGGGGCCCTATCGCCTAGAGAGCAGTACTTC CASSRTGALSPREQYF TRBJ2-7 TRBD1 TRBV7-2 few
TGTGCCAGCAGCTTTGGGGAATCCTACAATGAGCAGTTCTTC CASSFGESYNEQFF TRBJ2-1 NA TRBV3-1 NA
TGTGCCAGCATGGCCTACAGGGGAACCGGGGAGCTGTTTTTT CASMAYRGTGELFF TRBJ2-2 TRBD1 TRBV6-1 few
TGTGCCAGCAGCTGGACAGGGGATGCCTACAATGAGCAGTTCTTC CASSWTGDAYNEQFF TRBJ2-1 TRBD1 TRBV5-5 many
TGCGCCAGCAGCTTGATGAGAAACACCGGGGAGCTGTTTTTT CASSLMRNTGELFF TRBJ2-2 NA TRBV5-1 few
TGCAGTGCTTACCATAGCGGGAGAGGCTACGAGCAGTACTTC CSAYHSGRGYEQYF TRBJ2-7 TRBD2 TRBV20-1 few
TGCGCCAGCAGCCGAGGGGCAGGGGGTCCCGTCTCCTACGAGCAGTACTTC CASSRGAGGPVSYEQYF TRBJ2-7 TRBD1 TRBV5-1 few
TGTGCCAGCAGCGTAGACGGGACAGTACAGGGCTATGGCTACACCTTC CASSVDGTVQGYGYTF TRBJ1-2 TRBD1 TRBV9 NA
TGCGCCAGCAGCTTGGTCTTTTACAATGAGCAGTTCTTC CASSLVFYNEQFF TRBJ2-1 NA TRBV5-1 many
TGCAGCGGCGGGACAGGCCACGAGCAGTACTTC CSGGTGHEQYF TRBJ2-7 TRBD1 TRBV29-1 many
TGTGCCAGCAGCCAGGGTCCCGGGACAGGGATTTACGAGCAGTACTTC CASSQGPGTGIYEQYF TRBJ2-7 TRBD1 TRBV14 few
TGTGCCAGCAGTCCCGGACAGGGTAGAAGCCACGAGCAGTACTTC CASSPGQGRSHEQYF TRBJ2-7 TRBD1 TRBV12-3/TRBV12-4 NA
TGTGCCAGCAGCGTAGTTGGAGGGCCCCACACAGATACGCAGTATTTT CASSVVGGPHTDTQYF TRBJ2-3 NA TRBV9 few
TGCAGCGTTGAAGATCAGGGTACCTACGAGCAGTACTTC CSVEDQGTYEQYF TRBJ2-7 NA TRBV29-1 many
TGCTGTGCTAGAGAAGGGACTAGCGGGAGAGGGGGGCATGAGCAGTTCTTC CCAREGTSGRGGHEQFF TRBJ2-1 TRBD2 TRBV20-1 NA
TGCGCCTGCAGCCAAGGAGAGAGGCCACAAGAGACCCAGTACTTC CACSQGERPQETQYF TRBJ2-5 NA TRBV4-1 NA
TGCGCCAGCAGCTTTTCCATGGACTATGGCTACACCTTC CASSFSMDYGYTF TRBJ1-2 NA TRBV5-1 NA
TGTGCCAGCAGCCAAGACAGATATGGCGACACCTTC CASSQDRYGDTF TRBJ1-2 NA TRBV3-1 once
TGTGCCAGCTCCACAGGGGACTACAATGAGCAGTTCTTC CASSTGDYNEQFF TRBJ2-1 TRBD1 TRBV18 many
TGTGCCATCAGTGACTCGGGAGCATACACCGGGGAGCTGTTTTTT CAISDSGAYTGELFF TRBJ2-2 NA TRBV10-3 NA
TGTGCCAGCAGCCAAGTCCCTAGCGCAACCTCCTACGAGCAGTACTTC CASSQVPSATSYEQYF TRBJ2-7 NA TRBV3-1 NA
TGTGCCAGCAGCGTAGCACTAGGGACAGATACGCAGTATTTT CASSVALGTDTQYF TRBJ2-3 NA TRBV9 NA
TGCGCCAGCAGCGAGGGCCTTTTCACAGATACGCAGTATTTT CASSEGLFTDTQYF TRBJ2-3 NA TRBV5-1 many
TGTGCCAGCAGTTACCCGTTGGACAGGTGGGGCTACGAGCAGTACTTC CASSYPLDRWGYEQYF TRBJ2-7 TRBD1 TRBV28 few
TGCGCCAGCAGCTTGGCTAGCGGGAAATCGGCCGTGGAGACCCAGTACTTC CASSLASGKSAVETQYF TRBJ2-5 TRBD2 TRBV5-1 NA
TGTGCCAGCTCAAGTCTCATGGGGAGCACTGAAGCTTTCTTT CASSSLMGSTEAFF TRBJ1-1 NA TRBV18 few
TGTGCCAGCAGCCCCCAAGGGAGGGGTGGTGAAGCTTTCTTT CASSPQGRGGEAFF TRBJ1-1 NA TRBV7-2 few
TGTGCCAGCAGGCCCCTAGGTGGGGGCACAGATACGCAGTATTTT CASRPLGGGTDTQYF TRBJ2-3 NA TRBV27 few
TGTGCCAGCAGACCTTTCGACGGAGACACTGAAGCTTTCTTT CASRPFDGDTEAFF TRBJ1-1 NA TRBV2 few